What follows are 31 T cell receptor beta chains derived from one specimen sequenced in a study of human T cells and chemical hapten exposure. Each CDR3 protein gets one entry after TCRdb re-called the RACE reads with MiXCR. The profile covers under 400,000 distinct CDR3 sequences, with 4% to 6% appearing a single time and around 2.6% taken by the ten largest. Time point noted: pre-sensitization, week 0. Treatment here: therapeutic diphenylcyclopropenone sensitization with weekly scalp DPC. Sequenced here: whole blood, sampled in connection with sensitization to the hapten diphenylcyclopropenone (DPC). The receptors here all came from a woman aged 50 to 60 with alopecia areata. Some clones in this sample may be carry-over from other donors' samples.

There are many counts of this clonotype. J is TRBJ2-1 and V is TRBV5-5; 13 nucleotides match TRBD2. The CDR3 runs 15 residues. V shed 5 bases and J 5 bases; nucleotides not matched to a gene: 4. Germline V gives CDR1 SGHKS, CDR2 YYEKEE (reference sequence). CDR3 in DNA: TGTGCCAGCAGGACAGGGACTAGCGGGGACAATGAGCAGTTCTTC. This gives the protein CASRTGTSGDNEQFF. The complete variable domain, with remaining parts taken from reference TRBV5-5 and TRBJ2-1, reads DAGVTQSPTHLIKTRGQQVTLRCSPISGHKSVSWYQQVLGQGPQFIFQYYEKEERGRGNFPDRFSARQFPNYSSELNVNALLLGDSALYLCASRTGTSGDNEQFFGPGTRLTVL.

This clonotype was found a few times. The V call is TRBV19, the J call TRBJ2-2; 10 nucleotides align to TRBD1. The CDR3 covers 16 residues. The J segment lost 5 bases and the V segment lost 4 bases, leaving 7 bases of the junction unmatched. CDR1 is LNHDA, CDR2 SQIVND, per germline (reference sequence). The CDR3 coding sequence is TGTGCCAGTAGTACCCTGACAGGGGGCGGGACCGGGGAGCTGTTTTTT. This translates into CASSTLTGGGTGELFF.

This clonotype was counted a few times. The DNA of the CDR3 is TGTGCCAGCATCAGGGGGAACACCGGGGAGCTGTTTTTT. Protein: CASIRGNTGELFF. This chain uses TRBV6-5 with TRBJ2-2, with D tentatively TRBD1 (6 bases). Per the germline V gene, CDR1 is MNHEY and CDR2 is SVGAGI. The CDR3 loop spans 13 amino acids. Trimming removed 7 bases at V and 1 base at J, with 7 bases between.

This clonotype was detected ten times or more. The J gene is TRBJ2-3, the V gene TRBV21-1; the D segment call TRBD2 is taken from the table without a DNA check. TRBV21-1 is assigned pseudogene status. The CDR3 runs 16 residues. The CDR3 region has the DNA TGTGCCAGCAGCAGGGGACTAGCGGGGGGGCCAGATACGCAGTATTTT. It yields the protein CASSRGLAGGPDTQYF.

The CDR3 sequence is CASSLRRPENSPLHF. The DNA for the CDR3 is TGTGCCAGCAGCTTGCGACGGCCAGAAAATTCACCCCTCCACTTT. This rearrangement joins TRBV5-5 to TRBJ1-6, with unresolved D. Deletions cut 1 base from V and 7 bases from J, with 12 bases between. There are 15 residues in the CDR3. Germline CDR1 is SGHKS and CDR2 is YYEKEE (reference sequence).

This clonotype was seen at least ten times. The chain employs TRBV18 and TRBJ2-7; possibly TRBD1 for D (5 bases). Germline V gene sequence: CDR1 KGHSH, CDR2 LQKENI. Trimming removed 2 bases at V and 3 bases at J, with 8 bases between. This CDR3 has 13 amino acids. The CDR3, as DNA: TGTGCCAGCTCACCAAGACAGCTCTACGAGCAGTACTTC. It encodes CASSPRQLYEQYF.

This clonotype was recorded at least ten times. The chain employs TRBV7-8 and TRBJ2-7, with 11 bases matching TRBD1. Germline lookup yields CDR1 SGHVS and CDR2 FQNEAQ. V was clipped by 5 bases and J by 4 bases; unmatched bases: 7. The CDR3 sequence is 15 residues long. CDR3 region: CASSLGQGAPYEQYF. CDR3 DNA: TGTGCCAGCAGCCTAGGACAGGGGGCTCCATACGAGCAGTACTTC. Full variable domain (missing parts from reference TRBV7-8 and TRBJ2-7): GAGVSQSPRYKVAKRGQDVALRCDPISGHVSLFWYQQALGQGPEFLTYFQNEAQLDKSGLPSDRFFAERPEGSVSTLKIQRTQQEDSAVYLCASSLGQGAPYEQYFGPGTRLTVT.

The chain has TRBV20-1 and TRBJ1-4, with no clear D. The germline V and J ends were trimmed by 5 bases and 0 bases, with 10 bases remaining between them. The germline V gene has CDR1 DFQATT and CDR2 SNEGSKA (reference sequence). This CDR3 is 14 amino acids long. The CDR3: CSAVQESTNEKLFF. CDR3 nucleotide sequence: TGCAGTGCTGTTCAGGAATCAACTAATGAAAAACTGTTTTTT.

This clonotype was seen only a few times. The rearrangement joins TRBV29-1 to TRBJ2-3; D is unclear. This CDR3 is 13 amino acids long. Per the germline V gene, CDR1 is SQVTM and CDR2 is ANQGSEA. V was trimmed by 8 bases and J by 6 bases, leaving 18 bases between them. CDR3 bases: TGCAGCTACGATGGGCCCTCTGGGGATACGCAGTATTTT. This encodes CSYDGPSGDTQYF.

In this sample, this clonotype turned up a few times. This sequence joins TRBV28 and TRBJ1-3, with no clear D. This CDR3 region has 13 residues. Between the trimmed V and J ends, which lost 5 bases and 5 bases, there was a span of 10 bases. Germline-derived CDR1 and CDR2 are MDHEN and SYDVKM. CDR3 sequence (DNA): TGTGCCAGCAGTCCCGGGGAACGAAACACCATATATTTT. Its translation: CASSPGERNTIYF.

As concerns this clonotype: This may stem from a read error, because a much larger clone lies one nucleotide away. This sequence joins TRBV19 and TRBJ1-5; D uncertain. The CDR3 has 15 residues. Germline loops: CDR1 LNHDA, CDR2 SQIVND (reference sequence). The CDR3 DNA sequence: TGTGCCAGTGGTATCCGTGGTGTGGGAAATCAGCCCCAGCATTTT. This codes for CASGIRGVGNQPQHF.

This clonotype was observed at least ten times. This chain links TRBV15 with TRBJ2-1; perhaps D is TRBD1 or TRBD2 (5 bases each). The CDR3 loop spans 16 amino acids. V lost 4 bases, J lost 0 bases, and 13 bases lay in between. CDR1 LNHNV and CDR2 YYDKDF come from the germline V gene (reference sequence). The CDR3 protein is CATSIYGGFSYNEQFF. In DNA, the CDR3 is TGTGCCACCAGCATTTATGGGGGTTTCTCCTACAATGAGCAGTTCTTC.

This clonotype was seen a few times. The genes are TRBV12-3 or TRBV12-4 and TRBJ1-5; tentatively, D is TRBD1 (6 bases). The CDR3 consists of 15 residues. Deletions cut 6 bases from V and 0 bases from J, with 12 bases between. The CDR3 region is CASSHDRFSNQPQHF. The CDR3 nucleotides are TGTGCCAGCAGCCATGACAGGTTTAGCAATCAGCCCCAGCATTTT.

The chain combines TRBV12-3 or TRBV12-4 with TRBJ2-1; 7 nucleotides align to TRBD1. J was trimmed by 4 bases and V by 2 bases; bases with no gene match: 5. The CDR3 contains 15 residues. The CDR3 DNA sequence: TGTGCCAGCAGTTTATTGGGACAGATTTACAATGAGCAGTTCTTC. This gives the protein CASSLLGQIYNEQFF.

V and J are TRBV29-1 and TRBJ2-2, with a possible D match to TRBD1 (5 bases). The CDR3 consists of 12 residues. The V and J ends lost 7 bases and 4 bases respectively, with 10 bases between them. Per the germline V gene, CDR1 is SQVTM and CDR2 is ANQGSEA. The DNA of the CDR3 is TGCAGCGGTGATGGGGCCACCGGGGAGCTGTTTTTT. Encoded protein: CSGDGATGELFF.

This chain links TRBV12-3 or TRBV12-4 with TRBJ1-5; D is unclear. Trimming pared 2 bases from V and 5 bases from J, leaving 7 bases between. The CDR3 contains 13 residues. This CDR3 is CASSLSRYQPQHF. The CDR3 bases are TGTGCCAGCAGTTTAAGTCGCTATCAGCCCCAGCATTTT.

This sequence joins TRBV24-1 and TRBJ2-2; D is perhaps TRBD2 (5 bases). Germline CDR1 reads KGHDR; CDR2 reads SFDVKD. The CDR3 loop spans 15 amino acids. Deletions cut 3 bases from V and 6 bases from J, with 13 bases between. The CDR3 protein is CATSDRTRFSGELFF. The CDR3 DNA reads TGTGCCACCAGTGATAGGACTCGGTTCTCCGGGGAGCTGTTTTTT.

This clonotype has at least ten counts. This chain uses TRBV20-1 with TRBJ2-7; D is undetermined. The germline V gene has CDR1 DFQATT and CDR2 SNEGSKA (reference sequence). V was cut by 1 base and J by 5 bases, with 6 bases left in between. The CDR3 covers 11 residues. This CDR3 is CSARGADEQYF. In DNA, the CDR3 is TGCAGTGCTAGAGGCGCCGACGAGCAGTACTTC.

The sample holds many counts of this clonotype. The chain has TRBV4-2 and TRBJ2-5; 10 bases line up with TRBD2. Germline V gives CDR1 LGHNA, CDR2 YNFKEQ. The CDR3 is 16 residues long. Trimming removed 1 base from V and 2 bases from J; junction bases left unmatched: 4. CDR3 protein: CASSQAASGGQETQYF. The CDR3 nucleotides read TGTGCCAGCAGCCAAGCGGCTAGCGGGGGACAAGAGACCCAGTACTTC.

This clonotype was seen many times. The chain carries TRBV5-1 and TRBJ1-2, with 9 bases lining up with TRBD1. This CDR3 comprises 15 residues. Germline-derived CDR1 and CDR2 are SGHRS and YFSETQ. With V trimmed by 1 base and J by 4 bases, 5 bases remained unmatched. DNA of the CDR3: TGCGCCAGCAGCTTGACTGGGACAGGGTCCTATGGCTACACCTTC. Its protein product is CASSLTGTGSYGYTF.

This clonotype turned up a few times. V is TRBV3-1 and J is TRBJ1-5; a weak D match, TRBD1 (5 bases). This CDR3 comprises 17 residues. V was pared by 0 bases and J by 0 bases, with 12 bases between. Germline V lookup: CDR1 LGHDT, CDR2 YNNKEL (reference sequence). The CDR3 bases are TGTGCCAGCAGCCAAGACATAGGGACGGTTAGCAATCAGCCCCAGCATTTT. The encoded protein is CASSQDIGTVSNQPQHF. The full variable domain, in which reference TRBV3-1 and TRBJ1-5 provide the parts outside the CDR3, is DTAVSQTPKYLVTQMGNDKSIKCEQNLGHDTMYWYKQDSKKFLKIMFSYNNKELIINETVPNRFSPKSPDKAHLNLHINSLELGDSAVYFCASSQDIGTVSNQPQHFGDGTRLSIL.

This clonotype was picked up a small number of times. The V gene is TRBV6-5, the J gene TRBJ1-5; 8 bases fit TRBD1. CDR1 is MNHEY and CDR2 is SVGAGI in the germline V gene. V lost 4 bases, J lost 9 bases, and 8 bases stayed unmatched. This CDR3 has 14 amino acids. The CDR3, as DNA: TGTGCCAGCAGTTTAGGACAGGGAATGTTGCCCCAGCATTTT. It codes for CASSLGQGMLPQHF.

At least ten counts were recorded for this clonotype. The rearrangement joins TRBV20-1 to TRBJ2-1; TRBD2 is a possible D gene (7 bases). Germline CDR1 reads DFQATT; CDR2 reads SNEGSKA (reference sequence). Trimming took 0 bases from V and 7 from J, leaving 10 bases between them. The CDR3 extends over 13 amino acids. DNA for the CDR3: TGCAGTGCTAGAGAGGGGGGGCGAAATGAGCAGTTCTTC. This sequence encodes CSAREGGRNEQFF.

V and J are TRBV20-1 and TRBJ2-7; TRBD1 is a possible D gene (6 bases). Germline V gene lookup returns CDR1 DFQATT and CDR2 SNEGSKA (reference sequence). The V end lost 6 bases, the J end lost 0 bases, and 12 bases lay between the germline ends. The CDR3 totals 13 residues. The CDR3 loop is CSAQGQSSYEQYF. As DNA, the CDR3 is TGCAGTGCCCAAGGACAGAGCTCCTACGAGCAGTACTTC.

This clonotype has a handful of counts. This chain connects TRBV20-1 to TRBJ2-7; possibly TRBD1 for D (6 bases). Germline assignment: CDR1 DFQATT and CDR2 SNEGSKA (reference sequence). The CDR3 loop spans 12 amino acids. V lost 6 bases and J lost 6, with 15 bases in between. DNA for the CDR3: TGCAGTGCCAGCACAGGGTCTGGCGAGCAGTACTTC. This codes for CSASTGSGEQYF.

The chain carries TRBV6-1 and TRBJ2-7; 9 bases agree with TRBD2. Germline-derived CDR1 and CDR2 are MNHNS and SASEGT. The CDR3 contains 14 residues. J gave up 5 bases and V 2 bases, and 4 bases lay outside the gene matches. CDR3 in DNA: TGTGCCAGCAGTGAACGGCTAGCGGGAAACGAGCAGTACTTC. It is translated as CASSERLAGNEQYF.

V gene TRBV12-3 or TRBV12-4 combines with J gene TRBJ2-7; 10 bases agree with TRBD1. This CDR3 contains 15 residues. The J segment lost 5 bases and the V segment lost 1 base, leaving 5 bases of the junction unmatched. In DNA form, the CDR3 reads TGTGCCAGCAGTTTAGGGGGACAGGGGTACGACGAGCAGTACTTC. This encodes CASSLGGQGYDEQYF.

This clonotype was detected only a few times. J is TRBJ1-1 and V is TRBV7-9; possibly TRBD1 for D (6 bases). This CDR3 is 15 amino acids long. Trimming removed 5 bases from V and 4 bases from J, with 17 bases in between. Germline CDR1 is SEHNR and CDR2 is FQNEAQ (reference sequence). DNA of the CDR3: TGTGCCAGCAGCCCAGGAGGGGGGATAGTCACTGAAGCTTTCTTT. The encoded protein is CASSPGGGIVTEAFF.

This clonotype was detected ten times or more. The chain uses TRBV6-1 and TRBJ1-3; D gene unclear. The germline CDR1 and CDR2 sequences are MNHNS and SASEGT. The V end lost 8 bases, the J end lost 0 bases, and 5 bases lay between the germline ends. CDR3 length: 12 amino acids. The CDR3 is CASLSSGNTIYF. CDR3 DNA: TGTGCCAGCTTGAGCTCTGGAAACACCATATATTTT.

This clonotype has only a few counts. The chain employs TRBV9 and TRBJ2-3; 11 bases match TRBD1. With 3 bases clipped from V and 4 bases from J, the junction kept 7 bases outside the gene matches. Germline V gene data show CDR1 as SGDLS and CDR2 as YYNGEE. The CDR3 has 16 amino acids. CDR3 sequence: CASSAVGQGASDTQYF. The CDR3 coding sequence is TGTGCCAGCAGCGCAGTCGGACAGGGGGCATCAGATACGCAGTATTTT. The entire variable domain, with the rest obtained from reference TRBV9 and TRBJ2-3, is as follows: DSGVTQTPKHLITATGQRVTLRCSPRSGDLSVYWYQQSLDQGLQFLIQYYNGEERAKGNILERFSAQQFPDLHSELNLSSLELGDSALYFCASSAVGQGASDTQYFGPGTRLTVL.

There are many counts of this clonotype. This chain uses TRBV6-6 with TRBJ1-6; D is undetermined. The germline V and J ends were trimmed by 5 bases and 9 bases, with 8 bases remaining between them. This CDR3 contains 12 residues. CDR1 and CDR2 (germline): MNHNY, SVGAGI (reference sequence). CDR3 sequence: CASSPQGSPLHF. The DNA for the CDR3 is TGTGCCAGCAGTCCCCAAGGTTCACCCCTCCACTTT.